This TCR beta chain was captured by sequencing in a study of blood T cells in healthy people across ages (dated by TCRdb to 2014 to 2015). Study-wide context: Template switching captured roughly one uniquely barcoded TCR beta cDNA molecule per two T cells in model experiments. To track age-related changes in TCR beta repertoire diversity, the study relied on deep sequencing normalized with unique cDNA molecular identifiers. The donors were split into four age groups: young (average 16 years), middle-aged (roughly 42), aged (approximately 60) and long-lived (roughly 80). To avoid experimental bias, donors of different ages were spread randomly across the sequencing lanes. The study analyzed two additional independent replicas of 1 million unique cDNA reads from the same blood draw for two donors, one aged 18 to 29 and one aged 80 or older. Study-wide findings and limitations: Because profiling used bulk unsorted PBMCs, naive and antigen-experienced compartments could not be compared conclusively. Observed TCR beta diversity per million T cells fell roughly linearly with age, and a significant reduction was already apparent by age roughly 40. The long-lived group showed more naive CD4+ T cells, fewer expanded clones and increased TCR diversity than the aged group, suggesting age selection. The percentage of naive T cells measured by flow cytometry correlated strongly with observed TCR beta diversity. The CMV infection status of donors was not known, potentially confounding age-related changes in expanded clonotypes. Estimates of total diversity based on one million sequenced T cells were regarded as lower bounds and as underestimates.

This clonotype has only a few counts. The antigen this receptor binds is unknown. No base qualities exist here, and no much larger clone lies one base off it. Systemically healthy Caucasian individuals from Russia, some 38 in total and aged about 6 to 90 years, were included as donors. Around 10 milliliters of peripheral blood were collected from each donor into EDTA-treated Vacutainer tubes. Ficoll-Paque density-gradient centrifugation was used to isolate PBMCs, with at least 7 million per sample. Total RNA, at least 6 micrograms per sample, was extracted from PBMCs with Trizol reagent. The percentages of naive CD45RAhigh/CD27high T cells were determined by flow cytometry on a PBMC aliquot from every donor. Library prep was done by 5' RACE. Sequenced on an Illumina HiSeq 2500. The second PCR ran for about 6 to 12 cycles and used a J-beta primer mix along with a sample-barcoded 5' primer. A template-switch 5' adaptor carrying 12 random nucleotides introduced a unique molecular identifier onto each TCR beta cDNA molecule. Each sample yielded at least 2.5 million CDR3-containing paired-end reads. All of the RNA was converted into first-strand cDNA using the Mint cDNA synthesis kit, with a TRBC-specific oligonucleotide serving as the primer. Following uracil-DNA glycosylase treatment, all cDNA underwent a first 18-cycle PCR with the universal primers M1SS and BC2_uni_R. The source study handled its data this way. Each sample was normalized by randomly selecting 1 million high-quality reads, each carrying a distinct molecular identifier. Reads with shared molecular identifiers were discarded instead of being binned into consensus sequences. MiTCR, set to a Q25 quality threshold and the strictest error-elimination algorithm, was used for CDR3 identification, clonotype clustering and error correction. A nonparametric unseen species model with Euler transformation was used to estimate lower-bound total TCR beta diversity. Starting from the raw public reads, TCRdb applied fastp trimming at Q25, assembled clones with MiXCR and retained in-frame beta chains. Entries that share a CDR3 protein sequence are merged under the most common genes and DNA. The V and J calls and clone size are TCRdb's, not the authors'. The sample table records about a million distinct CDR3 sequences; less than 45% of these occur just once. Of the sample, about an eighth is held by the ten largest clones.

The TCR originated in a man between 18 and 29 years old in good health. Specimen: blood.

The encoded CDR3 is CASSGGQYNEQFF. The sequence in DNA is TGTGCCAGCAGTGGGGGACAGTACAATGAGCAGTTCTTC. This chain joins TRBV27 to TRBJ2-1; 7 bases in the middle match TRBD1. As encoded in the germline V gene (reference sequence), CDR1 is MNHEY while CDR2 is SMNVEV. Trimming accounts for 5 bases at V and 4 bases at J, while the number of junction bases matched to no gene is 2. The CDR3 measures 13 amino acids from cysteine to phenylalanine. Here the CDR3 DNA is all that survives: 39 bases in frame from base 1.